This T cell receptor beta chain was sequenced in a study of blood T cell repertoires in COVID-19. Across the whole study: Sites across the United States, Italy and Spain contributed samples from acute and convalescent COVID-19.

How the authors handled the data: It was from reference gene primer amplification that nucleated cell counts were estimated. Generated by immunoSEQ multiplex PCR, the TCRdb table keeps only in-frame clones and is missing some. Clonal size and the V and J genes are those of that table, whereas D and trimming came from the DNA. The table has approximately 120,000 clones, 80% to 90% seen once; the top ten hold more than 9%. This clone has just one count. V trimming: 4 bases; J trimming: 6 bases; junction bases outside the gene matches: 3. CDR1 and CDR2 (germline): SGHKS, YYEKEE (reference sequence). The CDR3 is 12 residues long.

The sequence came from a human donor in a cohort sampled during active COVID-19. The sequencing input was peripheral blood. The rearrangement uses TRBV5-5 and TRBJ1-1; 7 nucleotides agree with TRBD1. The CDR3 DNA follows: TGTGCCAGCAGCCCCAGGGGGGCTGAAGCTTTCTTT. Its translation: CASSPRGAEAFF.